This T cell receptor (beta chain) was documented in a study of technical replicates of blood from a few donors. The repertoire was sequenced with immunoSEQ multiplex PCR; TCRdb's copy has only in-frame clones and lacks some. The profile shows about 75,000 clones, 91% of them singletons. Trimming removed 1 base from V and 8 bases from J, with 11 bases in between. Germline CDR1 LNHDA, CDR2 SQIVND (reference sequence). CDR3 length equals 14 residues. The sequence was obtained from a human donor in good health. Some clones in this sample may be carry-over from other donors' samples. The V gene is TRBV19, the J gene TRBJ1-4; D might be TRBD1 (6 bases). Sequencing was performed on T cells isolated from PBMCs. The CDR3 DNA sequence: TGTGCCAGTAGTATAGGGCTCAGGGGAGAAAAACTGTTTTTT. Residues: CASSIGLRGEKLFF.